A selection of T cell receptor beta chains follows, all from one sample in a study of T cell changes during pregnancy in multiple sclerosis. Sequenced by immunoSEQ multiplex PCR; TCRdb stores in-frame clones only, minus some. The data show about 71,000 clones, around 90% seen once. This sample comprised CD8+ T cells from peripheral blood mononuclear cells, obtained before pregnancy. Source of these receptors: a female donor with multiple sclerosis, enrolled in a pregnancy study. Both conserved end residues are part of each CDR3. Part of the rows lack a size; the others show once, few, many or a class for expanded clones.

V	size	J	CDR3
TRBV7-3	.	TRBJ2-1	CASSFRGAEINEQFF
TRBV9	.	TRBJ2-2	CASSAPGQGSTGELFF
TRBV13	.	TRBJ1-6	CASSLGGGAYSPLHF
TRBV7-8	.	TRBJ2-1	CASSRGGYNEQFF
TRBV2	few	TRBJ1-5	CASSPTGGNQPQHF
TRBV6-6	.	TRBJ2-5	CASSPGQGYQETQYF
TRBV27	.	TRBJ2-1	CASSLGSSYNEQFF
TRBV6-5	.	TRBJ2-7	CASSYSEGLGQYF
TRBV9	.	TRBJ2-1	CASSPRGQGAFLGSYNEQFF
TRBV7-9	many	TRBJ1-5	CASSHTGQQPQHF
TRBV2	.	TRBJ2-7	CASSDPVEKSSYEQYF
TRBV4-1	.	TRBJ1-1	CASSQGTNTEAFF
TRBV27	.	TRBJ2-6	CASSPSQGQRTNVLTF
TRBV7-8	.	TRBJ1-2	CASRQGDGYTF
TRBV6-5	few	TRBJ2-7	CASSYEDSVGVEQYF
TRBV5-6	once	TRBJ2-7	CASSLFVVRQELSYEQYF
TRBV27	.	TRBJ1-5	CASSETGRNQPQHF
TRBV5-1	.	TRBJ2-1	CASKPGTGAYNEQFF
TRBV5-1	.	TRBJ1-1	CASSFTGGFTEAFF
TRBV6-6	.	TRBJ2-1	CASQEGGEGYNEQFF
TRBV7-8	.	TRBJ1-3	CASSTTGSGNTIYF
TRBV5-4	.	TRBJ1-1	CASSLADRMNTEAFF